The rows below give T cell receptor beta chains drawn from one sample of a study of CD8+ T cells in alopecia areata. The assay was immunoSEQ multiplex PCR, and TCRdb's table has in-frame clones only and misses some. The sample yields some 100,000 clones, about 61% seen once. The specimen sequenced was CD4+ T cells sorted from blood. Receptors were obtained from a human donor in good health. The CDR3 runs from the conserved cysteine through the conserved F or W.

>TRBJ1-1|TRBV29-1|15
CSVEPLAAANTEAFF
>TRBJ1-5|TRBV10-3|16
CAISDHGSANNQPQHF
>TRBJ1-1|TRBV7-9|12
CASSSTFTEAFF
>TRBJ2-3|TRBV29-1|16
CSVGGGDGTSTDTQYF
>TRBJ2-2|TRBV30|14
CAWSAGRGTGELFF
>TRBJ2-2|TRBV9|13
CASSVEIAGELFF
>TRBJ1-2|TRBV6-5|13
CASTRNRGYGYTF
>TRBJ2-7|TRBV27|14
CASESGGDSGEQYF
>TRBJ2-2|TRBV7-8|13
CASSGQGAGELFF
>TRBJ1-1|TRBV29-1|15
CSVGKTSDRGTEAFF
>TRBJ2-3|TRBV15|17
CATSRARDLLGTDTQYF
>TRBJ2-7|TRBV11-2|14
CASSLTGPGGEQYF
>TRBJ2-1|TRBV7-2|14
CASTVRAGYNEQFF
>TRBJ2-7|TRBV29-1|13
CSVGGGRTYEQYF
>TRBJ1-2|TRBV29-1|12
CSVEGDSDGYTF
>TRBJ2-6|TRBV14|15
CASSIQGTGANVLTF
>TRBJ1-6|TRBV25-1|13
CASSRGVGSPLHF